Presented here are 2 T cell receptor beta chains from one specimen sequenced in a study of blood T cell repertoires in COVID-19. Some clones are missing from TCRdb's copy, which holds only in-frame ones; the method was immunoSEQ multiplex PCR. This sample has tens of thousands of clones, with about 70% found just once. Sequencing was done on a sample of peripheral blood. The source is a woman of 80 years or more with acute or convalescent COVID-19.

The rearrangement uses TRBV27 and TRBJ2-2; 10 bases map to TRBD1. Unmatched junction bases numbered 12, after V lost 2 bases and J lost 6 bases. The CDR3 has 18 residues. The V gene's germline CDR1 is MNHEY and CDR2 SMNVEV (reference sequence). CDR3: CASSLRPDRGNNAGELFF. CDR3 DNA: TGTGCCAGCAGTTTAAGGCCGGACAGGGGGAATAACGCCGGGGAGCTGTTTTTT.

The chain has TRBV19 and TRBJ2-2; 10 positions agree with TRBD2. The CDR3 has 17 residues. Germline values: CDR1 LNHDA, CDR2 SQIVND (reference sequence). Losses at the gene ends were 4 bases for V and 5 bases for J; bases not matched to a gene: 10. In DNA form, the CDR3 reads TGTGCCAGTAGTAGGGTGCTAGCGGGAGTAGGAACCGGGGAGCTGTTTTTT. It yields the protein CASSRVLAGVGTGELFF. The variable domain in full, with the rest retrieved from reference TRBV19 and TRBJ2-2, is DGGITQSPKYLFRKEGQNVTLSCEQNLNHDAMYWYRQDPGQGLRLIYYSQIVNDFQKGDIAEGYSVSREKKESFPLTVTSAQKNPTAFYLCASSRVLAGVGTGELFFGEGSRLTVL.